One sample yielded the 21 T cell receptor beta chains listed below, sequenced in a study of blood T cell repertoires in COVID-19. The protocol was immunoSEQ multiplex PCR, while the TCRdb copy is restricted to in-frame clones and leaves out a portion. There are 200,000 to 300,000 clones in the sample; roughly 80% occur only once, and approximately 9.4% lies in the top ten. The sample was peripheral blood. These receptors originate from a woman of 80 years or more with acute or convalescent COVID-19.

This clone appeared a few times. The chain recombines TRBV20-1 with TRBJ1-2; 11 bases are shared with TRBD1. V shed 3 bases and J 4 bases; nucleotides not matched to a gene: 7. Germline CDR1 is DFQATT and CDR2 is SNEGSKA (reference sequence). CDR3 size: 15 residues. The CDR3 coding sequence is TGCAGTGCTAGTGCCCCCGGGACAGGGGGCTATGGCTACACCTTC. It codes for CSASAPGTGGYGYTF.

This sequence joins TRBV2 and TRBJ1-6, with D hard to call. From germline, CDR1 is SNHLY and CDR2 FYNNEI. V lost 5 bases and J 8 bases, leaving 13 bases between the germline ends. This CDR3 is built from 14 residues. The CDR3 loop reads CASSTTPGYSPLHF. CDR3 nucleotide sequence: TGTGCCAGCAGTACCACTCCAGGTTATTCACCCCTCCACTTT.

The J gene is TRBJ2-7, the V gene TRBV6-1, with D possibly matching TRBD1 (5 bases). Germline CDR1 and CDR2: MNHNS and SASEGT. V lost 1 base and J 3 bases, leaving 13 bases between the germline ends. The CDR3 length is 15 residues. CDR3 sequence (DNA): TGTGCCAGCAGTGAAGGGCCGGCAGGGTACTACGAGCAGTACTTC. Protein: CASSEGPAGYYEQYF.

This chain uses TRBV19 with TRBJ2-5; D is perhaps TRBD2 (5 bases). V lost 9 bases, J lost 1 base, and 21 bases lay in between. CDR3 length: 16 amino acids. CDR1 and CDR2 from the germline V gene are LNHDA and SQIVND (reference sequence). CDR3 protein: CASHLTPGSTQETQYF. The CDR3 DNA follows: TGTGCCAGCCACCTTACCCCGGGATCGACCCAAGAGACCCAGTACTTC.

The V gene is TRBV27, the J gene TRBJ2-7, with 10 nucleotides matching TRBD2. V was clipped by 1 base and J by 3 bases; unmatched bases: 6. Germline CDR1 reads MNHEY; CDR2 reads SMNVEV (reference sequence). The CDR3 consists of 16 residues. CDR3 in DNA: TGTGCCAGCAGTTTATGGGCTAGCGGGGGAATCTACGAGCAGTACTTC. Encoded protein: CASSLWASGGIYEQYF.

The rearrangement links TRBV24-1 to TRBJ1-5, with D maybe TRBD1 (5 bases). Trimming cost V 3 bases and J 4 bases, with 9 bases left between them. This CDR3 is 14 amino acids long. Germline assignment: CDR1 KGHDR and CDR2 SFDVKD. CDR3: CATSDPGPNQPQHF. CDR3 nucleotides: TGTGCCACCAGTGATCCAGGGCCGAATCAGCCCCAGCATTTT.

V usage is TRBV6-1 and J usage is TRBJ2-3; D is undetermined. The CDR3 contains 15 residues. Germline assignment: CDR1 MNHNS and CDR2 SASEGT. The V end lost 1 base, the J end lost 4 bases, and 12 bases lay between the germline ends. The CDR3 loop is CASSEVRQVADTQYF. Here the CDR3 DNA reads TGTGCCAGCAGTGAAGTTCGTCAGGTAGCAGATACGCAGTATTTT.

The DNA of the CDR3 is TGTGCCAGCAGCGTCGGGTGGACTGAAGCTTTCTTT. This encodes CASSVGWTEAFF. This chain connects TRBV7-9 to TRBJ1-1; the D is unclear. Trimming took 5 bases from V and 5 from J, leaving 9 bases between them. CDR3 length: 12 amino acids. CDR1 SEHNR and CDR2 FQNEAQ come from the germline V gene (reference sequence).

This clone occurred once. The chain is built from TRBV18 and TRBJ2-2, with 7 bases aligning to TRBD1. From germline, CDR1 is KGHSH and CDR2 LQKENI. The CDR3 sequence is 15 residues long. Unmatched junction bases numbered 2, after V lost 4 bases and J lost 0 bases. This chain's CDR3 is CASSQGTANTGELFF. The CDR3 nucleotides read TGTGCCAGCTCACAGGGGACAGCGAACACCGGGGAGCTGTTTTTT.

This clone appeared a few times. This specimen includes other DNA sequences encoding the same CDR3. V usage is TRBV5-1 and J usage is TRBJ2-7; TRBD1 matches 8 bases. The CDR3 extends over 13 amino acids. The J segment lost 4 bases and the V segment lost 0 bases, leaving 0 bases of the junction unmatched. Germline CDR1 is SGHRS and CDR2 is YFSETQ. The CDR3 region is CASSLGTGYEQYF. The CDR3 DNA reads TGCGCCAGCAGCTTGGGGACAGGGTACGAGCAGTACTTC.

The gene calls are TRBV7-3 and TRBJ2-1, with TRBD1 matching 8 bases. The V segment lost 5 bases and the J segment 12 bases; nucleotides outside the gene matches: 9. Germline V gene lookup returns CDR1 SGHTA and CDR2 FQGTGA. This CDR3 has 13 residues. For the CDR3, the DNA is TGTGCCAGCAGCGAGACAGGGGCCCACGGGCAGTTCTTC. This encodes CASSETGAHGQFF. The full variable domain, completed using reference TRBV7-3 and TRBJ2-1, is GAGVSQTPSNKVTEKGKYVELRCDPISGHTALYWYRQSLGQGPEFLIYFQGTGAADDSGLPNDRFFAVRPEGSVSTLKIQRTERGDSAVYLCASSETGAHGQFFGPGTRLTVL.

The chain is built from TRBV5-8 and TRBJ2-3; D is possibly TRBD2 (5 bases). The V gene's germline CDR1 is SGHTS and CDR2 YDEGEE. The CDR3 has 16 amino acids. V shed 1 base and J shed 0 bases, with 12 bases lying between them. CDR3 residues: CASSLRTSPSTDTQYF. As DNA, the CDR3 is TGTGCCAGCAGCTTGCGGACTTCACCTAGCACAGATACGCAGTATTTT.

The genes are TRBV6-5 and TRBJ2-2, with 7 positions matching TRBD1. The CDR3 is 15 amino acids. Germline V gene lookup returns CDR1 MNHEY and CDR2 SVGAGI. Germline trimming cut 4 bases from V and 0 bases from J; bases unmatched to any gene: 2. The CDR3 DNA is TGTGCCAGCAGTTCCCAGGGGGCGAACACCGGGGAGCTGTTTTTT. This codes for CASSSQGANTGELFF.

The rearrangement uses TRBV19 and TRBJ2-1, with a tentative D call TRBD1 (5 bases). Germline assignment: CDR1 LNHDA and CDR2 SQIVND (reference sequence). V was pared by 5 bases and J by 12 bases, with 14 bases between. This CDR3 has 12 amino acids. This CDR3 reads CASSVDGRGQFF. In nucleotides, the CDR3 is TGTGCCAGTAGTGTCGACGGTAGGGGGCAGTTCTTC.

This chain uses TRBV28 with TRBJ2-1, with D tentatively TRBD1 (5 bases). Germline V gene data show CDR1 as MDHEN and CDR2 as SYDVKM. The CDR3 sequence is 16 residues long. Trimming left V 3 bases short and J 1 base short, with 13 bases between. The CDR3 here is CASSLTVKRSYNEQFF. The CDR3 DNA reads TGTGCCAGCAGTTTGACAGTGAAGAGGTCCTACAATGAGCAGTTCTTC.

V gene TRBV5-1 combines with J gene TRBJ2-5; 12 bases align to TRBD2. V shed 0 bases and J 1 base; nucleotides not matched to a gene: 7. Germline lookup yields CDR1 SGHRS and CDR2 YFSETQ. This CDR3 contains 18 residues. CDR3 amino acids: CASSLARTSGEIQETQYF. As DNA, the CDR3 is TGCGCCAGCAGCTTGGCCAGGACTAGCGGGGAGATCCAAGAGACCCAGTACTTC.

The rearrangement joins TRBV5-6 to TRBJ1-6; 7 bases fit TRBD1. With 3 bases clipped from V and 10 bases from J, the junction kept 7 bases outside the gene matches. The germline V gene encodes CDR1 SGHDT and CDR2 YYEEEE. CDR3 length: 14 residues. CDR3 sequence reads: CASSSRTGGSPLHF. In nucleotides, the CDR3 is TGTGCCAGCAGCTCGAGGACAGGAGGATCACCCCTCCACTTT.

The chain is built from TRBV19 and TRBJ1-5, with D perhaps matching TRBD1 (6 bases). Per germline, CDR1 LNHDA and CDR2 SQIVND (reference sequence). V shed 10 bases and J shed 0 bases, with 19 bases lying between them. The CDR3 is 16 amino acids. CDR3 residues: CATPRTGKHSNQPQHF. The CDR3 coding sequence is TGTGCCACCCCCCGCACAGGGAAACATAGCAATCAGCCCCAGCATTTT.

The V and J genes are TRBV28 and TRBJ2-5; 7 nucleotides line up with TRBD2. The trim removed 3 bases at V and 1 base at J, leaving 2 bases unmatched. The germline V gene encodes CDR1 MDHEN and CDR2 SYDVKM. This CDR3 contains 14 residues. The CDR3 DNA sequence: TGTGCCAGCAGTTTCCTAGCGGCCCAAGAGACCCAGTACTTC. Protein: CASSFLAAQETQYF.

The V and J genes are TRBV3-1 (or the pseudogene TRBV3-2) and TRBJ1-5, with 7 bases aligning to TRBD1. J was trimmed by 5 bases and V by 1 base; bases with no gene match: 5. The germline V gene has CDR1 LGHDT and CDR2 YNNKEL (reference sequence). This CDR3 comprises 15 residues. Written as DNA, the CDR3 is TGTGCCAGCAGCCAAGCCGGGACAGACGATCAGCCCCAGCATTTT. It translates to CASSQAGTDDQPQHF.

The genes are TRBV4-2 and TRBJ2-3; a weak D match, TRBD1 (7 bases). V dropped 0 bases and J dropped 5 bases, with 12 bases sitting between them. Germline values: CDR1 LGHNA, CDR2 YNFKEQ. The CDR3 has 15 amino acids. In nucleotides, the CDR3 is TGTGCCAGCAGCCAAGAAGCCCAGGGGGGAGATACGCAGTATTTT. It is translated as CASSQEAQGGDTQYF.